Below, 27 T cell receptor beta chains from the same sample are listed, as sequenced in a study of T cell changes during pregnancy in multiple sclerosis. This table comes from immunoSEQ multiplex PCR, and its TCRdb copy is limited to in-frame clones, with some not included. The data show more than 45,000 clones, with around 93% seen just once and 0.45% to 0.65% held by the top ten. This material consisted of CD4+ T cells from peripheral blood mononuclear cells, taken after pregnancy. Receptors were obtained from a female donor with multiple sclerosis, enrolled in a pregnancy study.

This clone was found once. In DNA form, the CDR3 reads TGCGCCAGCAGCCAAGATCAGGAGAGCGGGAGGGGCAATGAGCAGTTCTTC. The encoded protein is CASSQDQESGRGNEQFF. This chain joins TRBV4-3 and TRBJ2-1, with 10 positions matching TRBD2. The length of the CDR3 is 17 residues. From germline, CDR1 is LGHNA and CDR2 YSLEER. The V and J ends lost 0 bases and 6 bases, in that order; junction bases with no gene match: 8.

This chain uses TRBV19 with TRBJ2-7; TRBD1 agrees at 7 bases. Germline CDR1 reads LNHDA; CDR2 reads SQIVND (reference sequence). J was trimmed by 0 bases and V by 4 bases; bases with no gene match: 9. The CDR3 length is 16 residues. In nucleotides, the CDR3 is TGTGCCAGTAGTAACCGACAGGGCACGACCTCCTACGAGCAGTACTTC. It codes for CASSNRQGTTSYEQYF. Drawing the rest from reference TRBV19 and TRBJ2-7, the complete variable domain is DGGITQSPKYLFRKEGQNVTLSCEQNLNHDAMYWYRQDPGQGLRLIYYSQIVNDFQKGDIAEGYSVSREKKESFPLTVTSAQKNPTAFYLCASSNRQGTTSYEQYFGPGTRLTVT.

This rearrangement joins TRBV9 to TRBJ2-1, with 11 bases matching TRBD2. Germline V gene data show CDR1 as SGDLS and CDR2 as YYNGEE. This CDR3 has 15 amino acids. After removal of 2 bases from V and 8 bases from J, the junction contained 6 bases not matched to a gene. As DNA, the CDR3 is TGTGCCAGCAGCGTTAGCGGGGGGGGCTGGGATGAGCAGTTCTTC. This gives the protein CASSVSGGGWDEQFF.

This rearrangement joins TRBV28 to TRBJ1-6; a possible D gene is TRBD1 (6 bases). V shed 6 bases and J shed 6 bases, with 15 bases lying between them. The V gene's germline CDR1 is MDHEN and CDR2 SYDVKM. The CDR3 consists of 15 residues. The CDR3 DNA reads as TGTGCCAGCAGCACAATAAGAGGGGGTAATTCACCCCTCCACTTT. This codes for CASSTIRGGNSPLHF.

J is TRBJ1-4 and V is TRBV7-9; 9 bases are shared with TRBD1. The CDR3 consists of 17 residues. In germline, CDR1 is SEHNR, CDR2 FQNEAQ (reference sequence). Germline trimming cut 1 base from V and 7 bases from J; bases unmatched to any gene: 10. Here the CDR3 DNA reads TGTGCCAGCAGCTTAGGGTTGATGTGGGACAGGGCTGAAAAACTGTTTTTT. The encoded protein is CASSLGLMWDRAEKLFF.

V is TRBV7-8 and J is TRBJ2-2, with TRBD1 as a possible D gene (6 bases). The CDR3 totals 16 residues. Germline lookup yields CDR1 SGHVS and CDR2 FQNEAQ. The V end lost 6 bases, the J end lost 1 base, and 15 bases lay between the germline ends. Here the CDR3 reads CASRSIGTKNTGELFF. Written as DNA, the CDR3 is TGTGCCAGCAGGTCAATCGGGACAAAGAACACCGGGGAGCTGTTTTTT.

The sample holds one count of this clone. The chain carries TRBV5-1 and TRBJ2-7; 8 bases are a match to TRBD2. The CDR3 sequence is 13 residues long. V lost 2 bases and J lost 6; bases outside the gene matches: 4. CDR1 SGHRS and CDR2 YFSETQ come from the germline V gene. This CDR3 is CASSLGLALEQYF. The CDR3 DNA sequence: TGCGCCAGCAGCTTAGGACTAGCCCTCGAGCAGTACTTC.

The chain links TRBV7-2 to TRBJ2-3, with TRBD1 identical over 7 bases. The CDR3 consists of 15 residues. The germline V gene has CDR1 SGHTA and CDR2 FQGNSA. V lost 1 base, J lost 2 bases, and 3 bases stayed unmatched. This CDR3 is CASSLDRGHTDTQYF. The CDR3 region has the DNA TGTGCCAGCAGCTTAGACAGGGGCCACACAGATACGCAGTATTTT.

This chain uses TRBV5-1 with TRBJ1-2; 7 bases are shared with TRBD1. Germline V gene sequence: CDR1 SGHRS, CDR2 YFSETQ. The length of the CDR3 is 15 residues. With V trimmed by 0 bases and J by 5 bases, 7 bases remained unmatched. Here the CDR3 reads CASSLEGQPSYGYTF. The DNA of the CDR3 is TGCGCCAGCAGCTTGGAGGGACAGCCGTCTTATGGCTACACCTTC.

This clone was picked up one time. CDR3 region: CATSKGEAPGGYTF. CDR3 in DNA: TGTGCCACCAGCAAGGGGGAAGCGCCGGGCGGCTACACCTTC. This chain uses TRBV2 with TRBJ1-2; the D gene is possibly TRBD1 (6 bases). Trimming pared 10 bases from V and 8 bases from J, leaving 23 bases between. There are 14 residues in the CDR3. In germline, CDR1 is SNHLY, CDR2 FYNNEI.

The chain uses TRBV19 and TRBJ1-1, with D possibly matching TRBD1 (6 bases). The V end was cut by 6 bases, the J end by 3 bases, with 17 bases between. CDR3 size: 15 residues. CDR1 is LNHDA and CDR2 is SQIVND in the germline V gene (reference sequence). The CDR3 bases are TGTGCCAGTAGCGATGTCAGGGGTAAGGACACTGAAGCTTTCTTT. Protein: CASSDVRGKDTEAFF. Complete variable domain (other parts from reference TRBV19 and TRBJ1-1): DGGITQSPKYLFRKEGQNVTLSCEQNLNHDAMYWYRQDPGQGLRLIYYSQIVNDFQKGDIAEGYSVSREKKESFPLTVTSAQKNPTAFYLCASSDVRGKDTEAFFGQGTRLTVV.

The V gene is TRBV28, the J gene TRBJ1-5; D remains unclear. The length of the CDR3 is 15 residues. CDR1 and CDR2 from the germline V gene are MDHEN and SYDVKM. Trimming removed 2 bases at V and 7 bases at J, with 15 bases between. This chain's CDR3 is CASSLNPPKSQPQHF. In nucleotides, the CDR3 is TGTGCCAGCAGTTTAAACCCCCCGAAAAGCCAGCCCCAGCATTTT.

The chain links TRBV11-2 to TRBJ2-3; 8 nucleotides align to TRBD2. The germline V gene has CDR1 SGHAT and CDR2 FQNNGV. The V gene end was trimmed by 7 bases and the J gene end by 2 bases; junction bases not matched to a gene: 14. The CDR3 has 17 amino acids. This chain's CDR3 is CASNNPGLAIPTDTQYF. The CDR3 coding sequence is TGTGCCAGCAACAATCCCGGACTAGCCATACCCACAGATACGCAGTATTTT.

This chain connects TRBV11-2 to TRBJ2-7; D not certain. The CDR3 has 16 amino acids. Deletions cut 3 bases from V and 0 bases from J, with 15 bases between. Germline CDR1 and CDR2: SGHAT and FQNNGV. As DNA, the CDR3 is TGTGCCAGCAGCTTTCTAGTGGTTAAGAGCTCCTACGAGCAGTACTTC. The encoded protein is CASSFLVVKSSYEQYF.

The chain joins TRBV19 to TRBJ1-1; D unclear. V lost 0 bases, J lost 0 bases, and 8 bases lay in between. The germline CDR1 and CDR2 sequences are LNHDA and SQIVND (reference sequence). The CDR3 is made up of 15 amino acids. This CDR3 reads CASSIDPRLNTEAFF. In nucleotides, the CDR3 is TGTGCCAGTAGTATAGATCCGAGATTGAACACTGAAGCTTTCTTT.

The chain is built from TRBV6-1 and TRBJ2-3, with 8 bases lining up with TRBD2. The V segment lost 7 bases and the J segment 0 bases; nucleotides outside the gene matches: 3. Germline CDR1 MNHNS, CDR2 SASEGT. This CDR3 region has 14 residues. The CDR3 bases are TGTGCCAGCAACCCGGGAGGGAGCACAGATACGCAGTATTTT. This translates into CASNPGGSTDTQYF.

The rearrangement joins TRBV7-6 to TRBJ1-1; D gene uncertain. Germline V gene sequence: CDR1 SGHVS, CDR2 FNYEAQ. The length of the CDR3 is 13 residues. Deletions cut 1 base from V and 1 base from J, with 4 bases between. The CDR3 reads CASSLGQNTEAFF. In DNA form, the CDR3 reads TGTGCCAGCAGCTTAGGGCAGAACACTGAAGCTTTCTTT.

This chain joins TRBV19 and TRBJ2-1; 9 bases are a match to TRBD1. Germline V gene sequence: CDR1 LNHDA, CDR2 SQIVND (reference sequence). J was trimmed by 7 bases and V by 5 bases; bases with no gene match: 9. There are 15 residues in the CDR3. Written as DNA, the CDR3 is TGTGCCAGTAGTCTCCCCGGGACAGGGTGGAATGAGCAGTTCTTC. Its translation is CASSLPGTGWNEQFF.

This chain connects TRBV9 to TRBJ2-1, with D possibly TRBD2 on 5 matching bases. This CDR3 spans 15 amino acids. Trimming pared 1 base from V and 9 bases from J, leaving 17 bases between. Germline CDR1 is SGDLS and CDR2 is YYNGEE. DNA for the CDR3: TGTGCCAGCAGCGTATCTTTGGACGTTAGCGTTGAGCAGTTCTTC. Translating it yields CASSVSLDVSVEQFF.

The CDR3 region has the DNA TGTGCCAGCAGCCTCAGGGGCTCCTACAATGAGCAGTTCTTC. It encodes CASSLRGSYNEQFF. This chain links TRBV7-3 with TRBJ2-1; D is perhaps TRBD1 (6 bases). CDR3 length: 14 residues. Germline loops: CDR1 SGHTA, CDR2 FQGTGA. Trimming took off 5 bases at V and 0 bases at J, with 8 bases between the two ends.

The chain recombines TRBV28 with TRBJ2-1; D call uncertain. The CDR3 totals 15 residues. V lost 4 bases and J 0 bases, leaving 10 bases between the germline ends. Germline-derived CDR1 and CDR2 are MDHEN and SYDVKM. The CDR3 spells CASSSRPRSYNEQFF. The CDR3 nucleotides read TGTGCCAGCAGTTCGCGGCCGCGCTCCTACAATGAGCAGTTCTTC.

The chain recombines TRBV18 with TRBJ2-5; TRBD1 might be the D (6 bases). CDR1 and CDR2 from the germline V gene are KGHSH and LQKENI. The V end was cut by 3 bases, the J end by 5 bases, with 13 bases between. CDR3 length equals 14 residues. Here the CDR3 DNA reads TGTGCCAGCTCACCTTCAGGGGTCGGGGAGACCCAGTACTTC. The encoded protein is CASSPSGVGETQYF.

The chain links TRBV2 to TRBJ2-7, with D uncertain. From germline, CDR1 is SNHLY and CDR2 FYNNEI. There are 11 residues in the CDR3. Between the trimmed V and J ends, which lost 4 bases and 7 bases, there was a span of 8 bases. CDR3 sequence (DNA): TGTGCCAGCAGTGTGGGCAGAGAGCAGTACTTC. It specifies CASSVGREQYF. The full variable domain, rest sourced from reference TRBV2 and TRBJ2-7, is EPEVTQTPSHQVTQMGQEVILRCVPISNHLYFYWYRQILGQKVEFLVSFYNNEISEKSEIFDDQFSVERPDGSNFTLKIRSTKLEDSAMYFCASSVGREQYFGPGTRLTVT.

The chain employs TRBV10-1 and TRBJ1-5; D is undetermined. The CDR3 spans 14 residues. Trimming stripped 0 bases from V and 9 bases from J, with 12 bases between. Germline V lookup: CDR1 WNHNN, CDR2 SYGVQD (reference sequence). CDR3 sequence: CASSESSMSWPQHF. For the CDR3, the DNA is TGCGCCAGCAGTGAGTCGTCGATGAGTTGGCCCCAGCATTTT.

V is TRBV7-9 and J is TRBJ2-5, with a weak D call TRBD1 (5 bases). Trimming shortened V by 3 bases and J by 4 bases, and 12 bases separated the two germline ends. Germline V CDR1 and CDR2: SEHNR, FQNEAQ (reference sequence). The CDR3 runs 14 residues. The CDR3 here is CASSFQGRGETQYF. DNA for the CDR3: TGTGCCAGCAGCTTTCAGGGAAGGGGAGAGACCCAGTACTTC.

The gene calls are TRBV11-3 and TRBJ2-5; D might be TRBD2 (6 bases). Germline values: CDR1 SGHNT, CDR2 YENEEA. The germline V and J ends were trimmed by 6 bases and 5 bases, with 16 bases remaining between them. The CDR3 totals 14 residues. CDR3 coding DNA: TGTGCCAGCAGTCTCCAGACTCGGGGGGAGACCCAGTACTTC. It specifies CASSLQTRGETQYF. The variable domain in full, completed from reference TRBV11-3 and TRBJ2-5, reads EAGVVQSPRYKIIEKKQPVAFWCNPISGHNTLYWYLQNLGQGPELLIRYENEEAVDDSQLPKDRFSAERLKGVDSTLKIQPAELGDSAVYLCASSLQTRGETQYFGPGTRLLVL.

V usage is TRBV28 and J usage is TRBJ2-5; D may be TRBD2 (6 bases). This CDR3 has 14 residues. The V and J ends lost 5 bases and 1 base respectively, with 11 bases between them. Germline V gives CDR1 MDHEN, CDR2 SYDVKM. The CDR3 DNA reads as TGTGCCAGCAGTAGTGGAGGGGTCCAAGAGACCCAGTACTTC. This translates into CASSSGGVQETQYF.